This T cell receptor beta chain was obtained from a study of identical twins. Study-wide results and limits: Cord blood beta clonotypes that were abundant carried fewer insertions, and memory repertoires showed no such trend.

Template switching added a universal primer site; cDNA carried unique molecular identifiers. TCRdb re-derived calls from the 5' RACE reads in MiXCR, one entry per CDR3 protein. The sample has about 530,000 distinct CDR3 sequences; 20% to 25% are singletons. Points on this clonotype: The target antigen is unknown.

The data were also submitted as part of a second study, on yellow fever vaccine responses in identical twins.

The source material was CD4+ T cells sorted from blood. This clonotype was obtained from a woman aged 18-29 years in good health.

CDR3 nucleotides: TGTGCCAGCAGCTTAGCAAGAGTTAATCCGTATTTT. This codes for CASSLARVNPYF. The J gene is TRBJ2-3, the V gene TRBV7-8, with D unresolved. Between the trimmed V and J ends, which lost 0 bases and 14 bases, there was a span of 12 bases. The CDR3 is 12 residues long. Germline CDR1 and CDR2: SGHVS and FQNEAQ. Based on the CDR3 plus reference TRBV7-8 and TRBJ2-3, the full variable domain is GAGVSQSPRYKVAKRGQDVALRCDPISGHVSLFWYQQALGQGPEFLTYFQNEAQLDKSGLPSDRFFAERPEGSVSTLKIQRTQQEDSAVYLCASSLARVNPYFGPGTRLTVL.